In this sample, the clone carrying this TCR beta chain turned up a few times. Antigen unknown. Primers included in the PCR were 60 Vbeta and 13 Jbeta primers. TCRdb keeps only in-frame clones here, not all; method: immunoSEQ multiplex PCR. There are 95,000 to 150,000 clones in the sample; 15% to 20% occur only once, and less than 3.5% lies in the top ten. These data come from a study of cytomegalovirus exposure and HLA in healthy donors. The CDR3 has 17 residues. CDR1 and CDR2 from the germline V gene are LGHNA and YNFKEQ. With 1 base clipped from V and 4 bases from J, the junction kept 10 bases outside the gene matches. Study-wide results and caveats: A later look showed TCR association rates differing by HLA locus, highest for DRB1 and lowest for HLA-C. TRBV6-2, TRBV6-3 and other indistinguishable V segments were excluded.

The sequenced sample consisted of PBMCs. This TCR came from a female donor in good health and CMV-seropositive. This chain links TRBV4-2 with TRBJ2-3; 8 bases map to TRBD2. CDR3 coding DNA: TGTGCCAGCAGCCAAGCCCCAATAGCGGGGAGGGCAGATACGCAGTATTTT. It encodes CASSQAPIAGRADTQYF.